These T cell receptor beta chains were read from a single sample in a study of T-cell reconstitution after alpha-beta-depleted transplantation in children. MiXCR, applied by TCRdb to the PCR reads, yields one record per CDR3 protein. Of around 380,000 distinct CDR3 sequences in the sample, approximately 11% are singletons; the top ten hold 4.5% to 7%. Sequenced material: PBMCs from the stem cell graft donor, taken from the stem cell graft. The origin of the receptors is a human donor who donated a stem cell graft to a child with acute myeloid leukemia. Both conserved end residues are part of each CDR3. D genes are given only for firm matches. Size is omitted from some rows. Given values are once, few, many or a class for expanded clones.

D	size	V	J	DNA	CDR3
TRBD2	.	TRBV20-1	TRBJ2-5	TGCAGTGCTAGAGGGGGACTAGTGGGGACCCAGTACTTC	CSARGGLVGTQYF
.	many	TRBV5-6	TRBJ2-7	TGTGCCAGCAGCCTCGCCTCGGGGGAGCAGTACTTC	CASSLASGEQYF
TRBD1	many	TRBV9	TRBJ2-7	TGTGCCAGCAGCGCCCAATCACAGGGGACGTCCTACGAGCAGTACTTC	CASSAQSQGTSYEQYF
.	.	TRBV29-1	TRBJ2-3	TGCAGCGTTCGTCCAGACCCAGATACGCAGTATTTT	CSVRPDPDTQYF
.	many	TRBV3-1	TRBJ2-4	TGTGCCAGCAGCCAAGGAGCTCGAAAAAACATTCAGTACTTC	CASSQGARKNIQYF
.	many	TRBV20-1	TRBJ1-1	TGCAGTGCTAGAGGGTTTACCACTGAAGCTTTCTTT	CSARGFTTEAFF
.	.	TRBV9	TRBJ1-4	TGTGCCAGCAGCGTAGGGTGGACTAATGAAAAACTGTTTTTT	CASSVGWTNEKLFF
.	few	TRBV9	TRBJ2-3	TGTGCCAGCAGCGTAGATGTCCGGGATACGCAGTATTTT	CASSVDVRDTQYF
.	many	TRBV3-1	TRBJ1-1	TGTGCCAGCAGCCAAGCAGGAGAGACTGAAGCTTTCTTT	CASSQAGETEAFF
.	few	TRBV6-5	TRBJ2-5	TGTGCCAGCAGTTCCTACATCGATTGGGAGACCCAGTACTTC	CASSSYIDWETQYF
.	.	TRBV7-3	TRBJ2-1	TGTGCCAGCAGCTTAGGCGAGGTGAATGAGCAGTTCTTC	CASSLGEVNEQFF
TRBD2	many	TRBV7-2	TRBJ2-1	TGTGCCAGCAGCCCTTCTAGCGGTTTTTACAATGAGCAGTTCTTC	CASSPSSGFYNEQFF
.	many	TRBV20-1	TRBJ2-1	TGCAGTGCTAGAGTTGTCGGGAGCGGCAATGAGCAGTTCTTC	CSARVVGSGNEQFF
.	.	TRBV27	TRBJ2-1	TGTGCCAGCAGTTTATCAGTCTATCGGACCTACAATGAGCAGTTCTTC	CASSLSVYRTYNEQFF
.	few	TRBV20-1	TRBJ2-7	TGCAGTGCAGGGGGAAGCAACTACGAGCAGTACTTC	CSAGGSNYEQYF
.	once	TRBV20-1	TRBJ2-3	TGCAGTGCTAGAGATCCTGGCAGCCAAGGCACAGATACGCAGTATTTT	CSARDPGSQGTDTQYF
TRBD2	.	TRBV20-1	TRBJ2-5	TGCAGTGCTAGCGGGGGGGCCAAAGAGACCCAGTACTTC	CSASGGAKETQYF
TRBD1	.	TRBV19	TRBJ1-5	TGTGCCAGTAGTAGCCAGGGGGTCGTGGGCAATCAGCCCCAGCATTTT	CASSSQGVVGNQPQHF
.	.	TRBV5-1	TRBJ1-5	TGCGCCAGCAGCTTGGATCCGGGACAGCCCCAGCATTTT	CASSLDPGQPQHF
.	many	TRBV7-8	TRBJ1-2	TGTGCCAGCGGTACTGTCAAGGGTAGTGGCGGCTACACCTTC	CASGTVKGSGGYTF
.	.	TRBV18	TRBJ2-6	TGTGCCAGCTCAAAAAGGACCGAACCTCTCGGGGCCAACGTCCTGACTTTC	CASSKRTEPLGANVLTF
.	many	TRBV15	TRBJ1-2	TGTGCCACCAGCAGAGGTGGGGCAAATCAGGGCTATGGCTACACCTTC	CATSRGGANQGYGYTF
TRBD1	.	TRBV20-1	TRBJ2-2	TGCAGTGTCCTTCCCCGAGGACAGGGGGCGCGGACCGGGGAGCTGTTTTTT	CSVLPRGQGARTGELFF